This T cell receptor beta chain was retrieved from a study of T cells in Graves' hyperthyroidism and ophthalmopathy. Clinicians diagnosed patients from clinical symptoms, serum thyroxine and TRAb, thyroid ultrasound and orbital computed tomography. Germline-derived CDR1 and CDR2 are LNHDA and SQIVND (reference sequence). CDR3 length: 14 amino acids. V shed 7 bases and J shed 1 base, with 11 bases lying between them. In the case of this clonotype: Its specificity is not known.

Overall study results and limits: Blood also showed most of the thyroid clonotypes that were expanded above 0.001.

Amplified TCR beta CDR3 regions came from RNA transcripts. First-round RT-PCR targeting the TCR CDR3 was performed with the HTBI primer set. Via MiXCR, TCRdb re-called the multiplex PCR reads, giving one row per CDR3 protein. The sample carries roughly 580,000 distinct CDR3 sequences, about half recorded once. This clonotype originated in a woman aged 18-29 years with Graves' hyperthyroidism. The specimen was peripheral blood or thyroid tissue (not recorded which). The genes are TRBV19 and TRBJ1-5, with a weak D call TRBD1 (5 bases). CDR3 DNA: TGTGCCAGTACCACGGACACCAGCAATCAGCCCCAGCATTTT. Residues: CASTTDTSNQPQHF.